One sample yielded the 2 T cell receptor beta chains listed below, sequenced in a study of tumor-infiltrating lymphocytes in primary liver carcinoma. Co-extraction of both nucleic acids (RNA and DNA) used about 19-33 mg of unsorted bulk tissue. From 400 to 550 ng total RNA, TCR beta cDNA was generated with a primer in the constant region. The TCR beta library was amplified through three nested multiplex PCR rounds in a modified ARM-PCR procedure. TRBV1-TRBV30 forward and Cbeta reverse primers drove the first two approximately 10-cycle rounds. TCRdb recomputed calls from the multiplex PCR reads with MiXCR, one row per CDR3 protein. The sample has roughly 25,000 distinct CDR3 sequences, around 78% seen once. Specimen: liver tumor tissue from sampling region 3. Specified subset: tumor region T3, left-lateral pole. The source of these receptors is a middle-aged man with primary liver carcinoma and hepatitis B virus infection.

A note on this clonotype: A much more abundant neighbour one base away suggests this may be a read error. The rearrangement links TRBV5-4 to TRBJ2-5, with 7 bases that match TRBD1. This CDR3 has 14 residues. Germline CDR1 and CDR2: SGHNT and YYREEE (reference sequence). CDR3 residues: CVSSGGTEWETQYF. The DNA for the CDR3 is TGTGTCAGCAGCGGTGGGACAGAATGGGAGACCCAGTACTTC. Variable domain in full (rest from reference TRBV5-4 and TRBJ2-5): ETGVTQSPTHLIKTRGQQVTLRCSSQSGHNTVSWYQQALGQGPQFIFQYYREEENGRGNFPPRFSGLQFPNYSSELNVNALELDDSALYLCVSSGGTEWETQYFGPGTRLLVL.

V usage is TRBV28 and J usage is TRBJ2-1; 9 nucleotides align to TRBD1. The DNA matches TRBJ2-7 better at its end, which makes the J call doubtful. The CDR3 contains 15 residues. Germline CDR1 MDHEN, CDR2 SYDVKM. CDR3 coding DNA: TGTGCCAGCAGTTTATTGGGACAGGGTCGCTGTGAGCAGTACTTC. Protein: CASSLLGQGRCEQYF.